These T cell receptor beta chains were read from a single sample in a study of response to subunit inactivated influenza vaccine. Via MiXCR, TCRdb re-called the RT-PCR reads, giving one row per CDR3 protein. The sample carries 600,000 to 700,000 distinct CDR3 sequences, around 15% recorded once. The input for sequencing was PBMCs from blood, taken 14 to 15 days before vaccination. These receptors were obtained from a man aged 50 to 59 who received an inactivated influenza vaccine. Each CDR3 is given with its conserved first and last residue. D genes are given only for firm matches. Rows may omit the clone size; those that give it use once, few, many or a size class.

>-|-|TRBJ2-3|TRBV6-2/TRBV6-3
TGTGCCAGCAGACTAACTAGAGGCACAGATACGCAGTATTTT
CASRLTRGTDTQYF
>-|many|TRBJ2-2|TRBV14
TGTGCCAGCAGCCAAGTGGCAGGCCACACCGGGGAGCTGTTTTTT
CASSQVAGHTGELFF
>TRBD1|-|TRBJ2-7|TRBV6-5
TGTGCCAGCAGTTCGGCGGGACAGGGGTTCTACGAGCAGTACTTC
CASSSAGQGFYEQYF
>-|few|TRBJ2-6|TRBV12-3/TRBV12-4
TGTGCCAGCAAGTGGGGCACTGGGGCCAACGTCCTGACTTTC
CASKWGTGANVLTF
>TRBD1|-|TRBJ2-7|TRBV4-1
TGCGCCAGCAGCCAACAAACAGGGGGCTACGAGCAGTACTTC
CASSQQTGGYEQYF
>-|-|TRBJ1-2|TRBV12-3/TRBV12-4
TGTGCCAGCAGTTTAGGGGGTATGCTCTATGGCTACACCTTC
CASSLGGMLYGYTF
>-|-|TRBJ2-1|TRBV4-1
TGCGCCAGCAGCCAAGATGAGGGGTTGGGTCGAAATGAGCAGTTCTTC
CASSQDEGLGRNEQFF
>-|few|TRBJ2-4|TRBV10-2
TGCGCCAGCAGTGACGACACCCGGTTAGCCAAAAACATTCAGTACTTC
CASSDDTRLAKNIQYF
>TRBD1|few|TRBJ2-1|TRBV6-5
TGTGCCAGCAGTTCCACAGGGGTTAGCTCCTACAATGAGCAGTTCTTC
CASSSTGVSSYNEQFF
>-|-|TRBJ2-2|TRBV6-2/TRBV6-3
TGTGCCAGCAGTTCCCCCTTAAACACCGGGGAGCTGTTTTTT
CASSSPLNTGELFF
>TRBD2|few|TRBJ2-3|TRBV18
TGTGCCAGCTCACCACGTTCTAGCGGGTGGTCAGATACGCAGTATTTT
CASSPRSSGWSDTQYF
>-|-|TRBJ1-1|TRBV7-2
TGTGCCAGCAGCTACCCGGAGATGAGGGGGAGAGCTTTCTTT
CASSYPEMRGRAFF
>-|many|TRBJ2-7|TRBV28
TGTGCCAGCAGTTTTCTGAGCTCCTACGAGCAGTACTTC
CASSFLSSYEQYF
>TRBD1|-|TRBJ1-2|TRBV29-1
TGCAGCGGCCGGACAGGGCGGGACTATGGCTACACCTTC
CSGRTGRDYGYTF
>TRBD2|-|TRBJ2-5|TRBV9
TGTGCCAGCAGCGCGAGCGGGGCGATTCAAGAGACCCAGTACTTC
CASSASGAIQETQYF
>-|few|TRBJ2-1|TRBV3-1
TGTGCCAGCAGCCAAGATAGTGAGCAGTTCTTC
CASSQDSEQFF
>-|many|TRBJ2-3|TRBV29-1
TGCAGCCACGTGTCAGATACGCAGTATTTT
CSHVSDTQYF
>-|-|TRBJ2-3|TRBV29-1
TGCAGCGTTGGCGGGACGGGCACAGATACGCAGTATTTT
CSVGGTGTDTQYF
>-|few|TRBJ1-6|TRBV5-1
TGCGCCAGCAGTTCACAAGTAAGCTCCTATAATTCACCCCTCCACTTT
CASSSQVSSYNSPLHF
>-|many|TRBJ2-5|TRBV4-1
TGCGCCAGCAGCCAAGTCGGGGCAGGGAGAGAGACCCAGTACTTC
CASSQVGAGRETQYF
>TRBD1|-|TRBJ2-2|TRBV20-1
TGCAGTGCTAGACAGGGACAGGGTAACACCGGGGAGCTGTTTTTT
CSARQGQGNTGELFF
>-|few|TRBJ2-5|TRBV20-1
TGCAGTGCTAGGCTTCTGACTAGTTGGGTTGAGACCCAGTACTTC
CSARLLTSWVETQYF
>-|few|TRBJ2-3|TRBV6-5
TGTGCCAGCAGTGAGGGGAGTACGCAGTATTTT
CASSEGSTQYF
>-|few|TRBJ1-6|TRBV7-2
TGTGCCAGCAGCTTAGCGGCAGGGAATAATTCACCCCTCCACTTT
CASSLAAGNNSPLHF
>TRBD1|-|TRBJ2-7|TRBV30
TGTGCCTGGAGTGGGGACAGGGGCTACGAGCAGTACTTC
CAWSGDRGYEQYF
>-|many|TRBJ2-5|TRBV6-5
TGTGCCAGCAGTTACTCCGAGTATGCGGAGACCCAGTACTTC
CASSYSEYAETQYF
>-|-|TRBJ1-2|TRBV29-1
TGCAGCGTTGGTGTCGGGGGCGGCTATGGCTACACCTTC
CSVGVGGGYGYTF
>TRBD2|few|TRBJ2-5|TRBV5-1
TGCGCCAGCAGCTTGGGGCAGGTAGCGGGGGCCCAAGAGACCCAGTACTTC
CASSLGQVAGAQETQYF
>-|-|TRBJ2-7|TRBV6-2/TRBV6-3
TGTGCCAGCACCATCGGACAGTCATCCTACGAGCAGTACTTC
CASTIGQSSYEQYF
>-|-|TRBJ2-7|TRBV29-1
TGCAGCGTTGCGCTTAGCGGATACGAGCAGTACTTC
CSVALSGYEQYF
>-|-|TRBJ1-5|TRBV20-1
TGCAGTGCTCAGGGAAGGGCAAGCAATCAGCCCCAGCATTTT
CSAQGRASNQPQHF
>-|-|TRBJ1-1|TRBV6-2/TRBV6-3
TGTGCCAGCAGTTATGGATTCACTGAAGCTTTCTTT
CASSYGFTEAFF
>-|few|TRBJ2-1|TRBV5-1
TGCGCCAGCAGCCCGGCATCGGGACTTCTTAACAATGAGCAGTTCTTC
CASSPASGLLNNEQFF
>TRBD1|few|TRBJ2-5|TRBV29-1
TGCAGCCATGGACAGGGCCTCCAAGAGACCCAGTACTTC
CSHGQGLQETQYF
>-|once|TRBJ2-1|TRBV12-3/TRBV12-4
TGTGCCAGCAGCCGCGCCGAGACAGGAGGCAATGAGCAGTTCTTC
CASSRAETGGNEQFF
>-|few|TRBJ2-7|TRBV4-1
TGCGCCAGCAGCCAAACCGCAGGTCGACCCTACGAGCAGTACTTC
CASSQTAGRPYEQYF
>TRBD2|few|TRBJ2-3|TRBV20-1
TGCAGTGCCCCCCTGCTAGCGGGGGGGACAGATACGCAGTATTTT
CSAPLLAGGTDTQYF
>-|-|TRBJ2-3|TRBV12-3/TRBV12-4
TGTGCCAGCACCCTAGGACCCATTAGGGCAGATACGCAGTATTTT
CASTLGPIRADTQYF
>-|few|TRBJ1-5|TRBV25-1
TGTGCCAGCAGTGGCCAGGGACCTCAGCCCCAGCATTTT
CASSGQGPQPQHF
>TRBD2|-|TRBJ2-3|TRBV30
TGTGCCTGGAGTGTGGGAGCGGGGCTCACAGATACGCAGTATTTT
CAWSVGAGLTDTQYF
>TRBD1|few|TRBJ1-2|TRBV15
TGTGCCACCAGCAGAGAGGGGACAGGGAGCGGCTACACCTTC
CATSREGTGSGYTF
>TRBD1|many|TRBJ2-7|TRBV5-1
TGCGCCAGCAGCTTGATAGGGACAGCTTACGAGCAGTACTTC
CASSLIGTAYEQYF
>TRBD2|few|TRBJ2-4|TRBV28
TGTGCCAGCAGGGTAGCGGGGGGGAATAACATTCAGTACTTC
CASRVAGGNNIQYF
>TRBD1|-|TRBJ2-7|TRBV7-8
TGTGCCAGCAGCCATATCTTGGGACAGGGTGGCTACGAGCAGTACTTC
CASSHILGQGGYEQYF
>-|-|TRBJ2-1|TRBV10-3
TGTGCCATCAGTGGACTAGGGGCCTACAATGAGCAGTTCTTC
CAISGLGAYNEQFF
>TRBD1|-|TRBJ2-5|TRBV20-1
TGCAGTGCTAGCCAACCGGGACAGATCCTGGAGACCCAGTACTTC
CSASQPGQILETQYF
>-|few|TRBJ1-1|TRBV7-2
TGTGCCAGCAGCTTAGAGTCCGCTAGTCTGGACACTGAAGCTTTCTTT
CASSLESASLDTEAFF
>-|-|TRBJ2-5|TRBV28
TGTGCCAGCAGTTTCGTGGTTGCGGCAGAACAAGAGACCCAGTACTTC
CASSFVVAAEQETQYF
>-|-|TRBJ2-1|TRBV4-2
TGTGCCAGCAGCCAGGGGAAGGATGAGCAGTTCTTC
CASSQGKDEQFF
>TRBD2|-|TRBJ2-3|TRBV24-1
TGTGCCACCAGTTTCACTAGCGGAGATACGCAGTATTTT
CATSFTSGDTQYF
>-|many|TRBJ2-2|TRBV10-3
TGTGCCATCAGTGAGTCGAGGCTACCCGGGGAGCTGTTTTTT
CAISESRLPGELFF